This T cell receptor delta chain was found in a study of delta chains in infants with herpesvirus infections. Germline V gives CDR1 TSESDYY, CDR2 QEAYKQQN. The CDR3 loop spans 19 amino acids. V was cut by 0 bases and J by 0 bases, with 21 bases left in between. TCR cDNA was made from PBMC RNA with gamma- and delta-chain-specific primers. TCRdb re-called the RT-PCR reads through CATT. The repertoire holds approximately 600 delta-chain clones, around 42% seen once, with over 15% in the top ten. Relative to its sample, this clone is hyperexpanded. Other nucleotide sequences from this sample produce the same CDR3.

The chain couples TRAV38-2/DV8 to TRDJ1; no firm D call. The TCR comes from a human donor who was a Ugandan infant, either HIV-exposed or HIV-unexposed (not recorded which). The sequencing here drew on peripheral blood, taken at time point 2 of longitudinal follow-up. CDR3 bases: TGTGCTTATAGGAGCGCGGGCCCACGTCGCCCCACGTACACCGATAAACTCATCTTT. Its protein is CAYRSAGPRRPTYTDKLIF.